Reported below is one T cell receptor (beta chain). The antigen is not known. This specimen belongs to a study of OX40 agonist ivuxolimab in advanced cancers. Study results and limitations: Antigen targets of the expanded peripheral T cells went undetermined. On average, a greater number of expanded clones characterised CD8+ T cells relative to CD4+. Low normalized T-cell clonal expansion was additionally recorded for some nonresponders.

Generated by immunoSEQ multiplex PCR, the TCRdb table keeps only in-frame clones and is missing some. The sample yields over 50,000 clones, 88% seen once. Germline V gene data show CDR1 as MGHDK and CDR2 as SYGVNS. The CDR3 totals 14 residues. Trimming cost V 1 base and J 2 bases, with 5 bases left between them. This rearrangement joins TRBV25-1 to TRBJ2-2; D remains unclear. The starting material was CD4+ or CD8+ T cells sorted from blood, obtained in a trial of the OX40 agonist ivuxolimab. This sequence was found in an adult with an advanced solid tumor such as melanoma, head and neck, liver or kidney cancer. The CDR3 protein is CASSESVNTGELFF. The CDR3 nucleotides are TGTGCCAGCAGTGAATCGGTCAACACCGGGGAGCTGTTTTTT. Full variable domain (rest looked up from reference TRBV25-1 and TRBJ2-2): EADIYQTPRYLVIGTGKKITLECSQTMGHDKMYWYQQDPGMELHLIHYSYGVNSTEKGDLSSESTVSRIRTEHFPLTLESARPSHTSQYLCASSESVNTGELFFGEGSRLTVL.